The 19 T cell receptor beta chains given below trace back to one sample, sequenced in a study of T-cell memory formation after mild COVID-19. TCRdb re-called the 5' RACE reads through MiXCR, storing one row per CDR3 protein. The repertoire holds about 180,000 distinct CDR3 sequences, with about a sixth as singletons. The specimen was PBMCs or a T cell subset sorted from them (not recorded which). Receptor source: an adult woman who had mild COVID-19 (a few samples of this study predate the infection). Cell type and time point are not known.

This clonotype was detected a few times. This chain joins TRBV29-1 and TRBJ2-7, with D hard to call. The germline V gene encodes CDR1 SQVTM and CDR2 ANQGSEA. The CDR3 has 13 residues. Trimming removed 5 bases from V and 1 base from J, with 12 bases in between. The CDR3 sequence: CSVRVLSSYEQYF. The DNA for the CDR3 is TGCAGCGTTCGGGTCCTCTCGTCCTACGAGCAGTACTTC.

This clonotype was found once. The rearrangement joins TRBV5-1 to TRBJ1-3, with a weak D call TRBD1 (5 bases). Germline lookup yields CDR1 SGHRS and CDR2 YFSETQ. V shed 3 bases and J shed 4 bases, with 8 bases lying between them. The CDR3 is made up of 13 amino acids. The CDR3 DNA sequence: TGCGCCAGCAGCTCCCGGACAGGAAACACCATATATTTT. It yields the protein CASSSRTGNTIYF.

The table lists this clonotype with a few counts. V is TRBV9 and J is TRBJ1-2; 9 bases map to TRBD1. Losses at the gene ends were 0 bases for V and 6 bases for J; bases not matched to a gene: 6. The CDR3 consists of 15 residues. CDR1 is SGDLS, CDR2 YYNGEE, per germline. As DNA, the CDR3 is TGTGCCAGCAGCGTAGTGTGGACAGGGGAAGATGGCTACACCTTC. Protein sequence: CASSVVWTGEDGYTF.

This chain links TRBV11-3 with TRBJ1-1, with a weak D call TRBD1 (5 bases). V was trimmed by 2 bases and J by 10 bases, leaving 14 bases between them. This CDR3 contains 13 residues. Germline V gene lookup returns CDR1 SGHNT and CDR2 YENEEA. The CDR3 loop reads CASSLRPDNRAFF. CDR3 nucleotides: TGTGCCAGCAGCTTAAGGCCGGACAACAGAGCTTTCTTT.

This clonotype was counted many times. J is TRBJ2-3 and V is TRBV20-1; 8 bases are a match to TRBD2. This CDR3 has 15 residues. The J segment lost 4 bases and the V segment lost 5 bases, leaving 11 bases of the junction unmatched. The V gene's germline CDR1 is DFQATT and CDR2 SNEGSKA (reference sequence). In nucleotides, the CDR3 is TGCAGTGCTCACAAGCGGGAGACAAGGTCAGATACGCAGTATTTT. Amino acids: CSAHKRETRSDTQYF.

This clonotype has a count of ten or more. The chain joins TRBV5-1 to TRBJ2-2; 7 bases line up with TRBD2. Looked up from germline, CDR1 is SGHRS and CDR2 is YFSETQ. With V trimmed by 5 bases and J by 2 bases, 9 bases remained unmatched. The CDR3 consists of 16 residues. CDR3: CASREGSGSNTGELFF. The CDR3 DNA reads TGCGCCAGCAGAGAGGGTAGCGGGTCTAACACCGGGGAGCTGTTTTTT. Using reference TRBV5-1 and TRBJ2-2 for the parts outside the CDR3, the full variable domain is KAGVTQTPRYLIKTRGQQVTLSCSPISGHRSVSWYQQTPGQGLQFLFEYFSETQRNKGNFPGRFSGRQFSNSRSEMNVSTLELGDSALYLCASREGSGSNTGELFFGEGSRLTVL.

This clonotype was seen more than once but under ten times. The chain uses TRBV4-1 and TRBJ1-2; tentatively, D is TRBD1 (5 bases). Trimming removed 1 base from V and 4 bases from J, with 22 bases in between. CDR1 is MGHRA, CDR2 YSYEKL, per germline. The length of the CDR3 is 18 residues. The CDR3 DNA is TGCGCCAGCAGCCAAGCTTATACGGGCTACGCAGGGCTCTATGGCTACACCTTC. Its protein product is CASSQAYTGYAGLYGYTF.

This chain joins TRBV20-1 and TRBJ2-3; TRBD2 might be the D (5 bases). This CDR3 spans 13 amino acids. The germline CDR1 and CDR2 sequences are DFQATT and SNEGSKA (reference sequence). The V end lost 4 bases, the J end lost 4 bases, and 12 bases lay between the germline ends. CDR3: CSANGISADTQYF. As DNA, the CDR3 is TGCAGTGCTAACGGGATCTCTGCAGATACGCAGTATTTT.

This clonotype was seen more than once but under ten times. This sequence joins TRBV20-1 and TRBJ1-1; D remains unclear. This CDR3 has 14 amino acids. The germline V and J ends were trimmed by 5 bases and 0 bases, with 13 bases remaining between them. In germline, CDR1 is DFQATT, CDR2 SNEGSKA (reference sequence). The CDR3 DNA follows: TGCAGTGCTCCCATTAGACGGCTGAACACTGAAGCTTTCTTT. Translating it yields CSAPIRRLNTEAFF.

The J gene is TRBJ1-3, the V gene TRBV15; weak D call: TRBD1 (5 bases). Germline CDR1 and CDR2: LNHNV and YYDKDF (reference sequence). V was cut by 0 bases and J by 0 bases, with 15 bases left in between. CDR3 length: 18 residues. CDR3 sequence reads: CATSREWQSTASGNTIYF. The CDR3 nucleotides are TGTGCCACCAGCAGAGAGTGGCAGTCGACAGCCTCTGGAAACACCATATATTTT.

The CDR3, as DNA: TGTGCCAGCAGCCAAGAGAGGGGGGCCAATCAGCCCCAGCATTTT. It encodes CASSQERGANQPQHF. J is TRBJ1-5 and V is TRBV3-1; possibly TRBD1 for D (6 bases). The CDR3 is made up of 15 amino acids. Trimming took 0 bases from V and 3 from J, leaving 9 bases between them. Germline V gene data show CDR1 as LGHDT and CDR2 as YNNKEL (reference sequence). The full variable domain, its missing parts supplied by reference TRBV3-1 and TRBJ1-5, is DTAVSQTPKYLVTQMGNDKSIKCEQNLGHDTMYWYKQDSKKFLKIMFSYNNKELIINETVPNRFSPKSPDKAHLNLHINSLELGDSAVYFCASSQERGANQPQHFGDGTRLSIL.

In this sample, this clonotype turned up a few times. V gene TRBV20-1 combines with J gene TRBJ2-2; no clear D. This CDR3 spans 16 amino acids. The germline V gene encodes CDR1 DFQATT and CDR2 SNEGSKA (reference sequence). Trimming cost V 0 bases and J 1 base, with 12 bases left between them. The CDR3 DNA sequence: TGCAGTGCTAGAGATCCTCGAAGACGGAACACCGGGGAGCTGTTTTTT. Encoded protein: CSARDPRRRNTGELFF.

This clonotype was found a few times. The chain combines TRBV6-2 or TRBV6-3 with TRBJ2-1; 11 bases are a match to TRBD2. CDR3 size: 14 residues. The junction had 4 bases not matched to a gene; V was cut back by 5 bases and J by 7 bases. Germline-derived CDR1 and CDR2 are MNHEY and SVGEGT. In DNA, the CDR3 is TGTGCCAGCAGTCTAGCGGGAGGTCAGAATGAGCAGTTCTTC. The encoded protein is CASSLAGGQNEQFF.

This sequence joins TRBV10-3 and TRBJ1-1; D not resolved. This CDR3 region has 12 residues. Trimming stripped 4 bases from V and 1 base from J, with 4 bases between. CDR1 and CDR2 (germline): ENHRY, SYGVKD. The CDR3 sequence: CAISGANTEAFF. In DNA, the CDR3 is TGTGCCATCAGTGGCGCGAACACTGAAGCTTTCTTT.

This clonotype was picked up many times. The chain employs TRBV5-1 and TRBJ2-5, with D possibly being TRBD1 (7 bases). The CDR3 consists of 16 residues. Germline V gene data show CDR1 as SGHRS and CDR2 as YFSETQ. With 3 bases removed from V and 2 bases from J, the gap between germline ends came to 17 bases. DNA for the CDR3: TGCGCCAGCAGCTACCTACTGACAGGGACTCAAGAGACCCAGTACTTC. It yields the protein CASSYLLTGTQETQYF.

The chain has TRBV9 and TRBJ1-3; TRBD1 matches at 10 bases. Losses at the gene ends were 4 bases for V and 2 bases for J; bases not matched to a gene: 6. There are 16 residues in the CDR3. Germline CDR1 SGDLS, CDR2 YYNGEE. The CDR3 region is CASSPRTGGTGNTIYF. Here the CDR3 DNA reads TGTGCCAGCAGCCCCCGGACAGGGGGGACTGGAAACACCATATATTTT.

V and J are TRBV11-2 and TRBJ2-3; D is unresolved. Trimming took off 0 bases at V and 4 bases at J, with 8 bases between the two ends. This CDR3 is 14 amino acids long. Germline CDR1 is SGHAT and CDR2 is FQNNGV. The CDR3 DNA is TGTGCCAGCAGCTTAGATCGAGGACCAGATACGCAGTATTTT. As protein: CASSLDRGPDTQYF.

A few counts support this clonotype. This rearrangement joins TRBV5-1 to TRBJ2-3; D is undetermined. CDR1 is SGHRS and CDR2 is YFSETQ in the germline V gene. The CDR3 length is 14 residues. Trimming took off 3 bases at V and 1 base at J, with 9 bases between the two ends. Written as DNA, the CDR3 is TGCGCCAGCAGCTCTCTGGGTGGCACAGATACGCAGTATTTT. Its protein is CASSSLGGTDTQYF.

This clonotype was seen a handful of times. The chain is built from TRBV6-5 and TRBJ1-2, with D unresolved. The CDR3 spans 15 residues. Deletions cut 4 bases from V and 4 bases from J, with 16 bases between. CDR1 and CDR2 from the germline V gene are MNHEY and SVGAGI. The CDR3 nucleotides read TGTGCCAGCAGTTGGTCGGGAAGGGTTGGCTATGGCTACACCTTC. Protein: CASSWSGRVGYGYTF.